Reported below is one T cell receptor (beta chain). Its binding antigen is unknown. Base qualities were left out, and no much larger clone turns up one base away. The record originates from a study of OX40 agonist ivuxolimab in advanced cancers. Study-level background: The costimulatory receptor OX40 (CD134) was targeted by ivuxolimab, a fully human IgG2 agonistic monoclonal antibody. The paper describes the monotherapy dose-escalation part (N ≈ 51 patients) of the phase I trial of ivuxolimab. Intravenous ivuxolimab was administered to patients every 2 weeks at six dose levels: 0.01, 0.1, 0.3, 1.5, 3 and 10 mg/kg. Among the roughly 50 dose-escalation patients, some 19 had hepatocellular carcinoma, roughly 15 melanoma, 9 renal cell carcinoma and 9 head and neck cancer. Prior anti-PD-1, anti-PD-L1 or anti-CTLA-4 therapy was permitted, and approximately 42% of dose-escalation patients had received checkpoint inhibitors. The dose-escalation cohort was 82.7% male with a mean age of about 60 years, ranging from roughly 23 to 90. The point of sequencing TCRbeta in the periphery was to test whether ivuxolimab changed TCR sequence diversity and drove clonal T-cell expansion. Partial responses occurred in three dose-escalation patients, of whom one had hepatocellular carcinoma and two had cutaneous melanoma.

General study outcomes and caveats: Low levels of normalized T-cell clonal expansion were also seen in some patients who did not respond. Antigen specificity was not determined for the clonally expanded peripheral T cells. After ivuxolimab, CD8+ T cells had more expanded clones than CD4+ T cells on average. At doses from 0.1 to 3.0 mg/kg, clonal expansion was seen in both CD4+ and CD8+ blood T cells between baseline and week 6. In the 0.1-3.0 mg/kg groups, partial responders were among the patients with the lowest normalized peripheral clonal expansion, particularly in CD8+ T cells.

To sequence the TCRbeta CDR3 region, genomic DNA was isolated from the sorted cells. The immunoSEQ Assay was used to sequence the TCRbeta CDR3 regions. TCRdb re-hosts the immuneACCESS table, in-frame sequences only. Its copies lack some clones; in the studies checked, an unresolved V gene accounts for under half of them, and the cause for the rest is not known. The sample table contains 70,000 to 90,000 clones; only one count was recorded for about 92% of them. 0.3% to 0.4% of the sample is held by the ten biggest clonotypes. The trial excluded patients who had a history of autoimmune disease or who were on systemic immunosuppression. Peripheral blood for TCR sequencing was drawn from every dose cohort at baseline, at cycle 4 day 1 and at cycle 7 day 1. The samples were drawn from a first-in-human, open-label, multicenter phase I dose-escalation trial of ivuxolimab. Adults with locally advanced or metastatic melanoma, renal cell, hepatocellular, or head and neck squamous cell carcinoma were enrolled in the trial. Before TCR sequencing, CD4+ T cells and CD8+ T cells from peripheral blood were sorted into separate populations.

Taken from the germline V gene, the CDR1 and CDR2 loops are SQVTM and ANQGSEA. The CDR3 contains 15 residues, cysteine and phenylalanine counted. Here the CDR3 DNA is all that survives: 45 bases in frame from base 1. The germline ends are 26 bases apart after V is trimmed by 7 bases and J by 8 bases. The chain is assembled from TRBV29-1 and TRBJ1-2, with no confidently assigned D gene. This sequence originates from an adult with an advanced solid tumor such as melanoma, head and neck, liver or kidney cancer. Sequenced here: CD4+ or CD8+ T cells sorted from blood, sampled in a trial of the OX40 agonist ivuxolimab. CDR3 loop: CSASFQPSSSRGYTF. The nucleotide sequence reads TGCAGCGCCTCTTTTCAACCCTCATCTTCTCGGGGCTACACCTTC.